A single sample gave rise to the 3 T cell receptor beta chains below, sequenced in a study of blood T cell repertoires in COVID-19. Repertoires were generated with immunoSEQ multiplex PCR, while TCRdb's copy carries only in-frame clones and drops some. This table has 78,000 or so clones, more than 65% appearing once. The sequenced sample consisted of peripheral blood. The receptor source for this set is a man older than 75 with acute or convalescent COVID-19.

The rearrangement uses TRBV5-6 and TRBJ1-6; possible D gene TRBD1, 6 bases. With 7 bases removed from V and 9 bases from J, the gap between germline ends came to 17 bases. There are 14 residues in the CDR3. CDR1 SGHDT and CDR2 YYEEEE come from the germline V gene. CDR3 loop: CASANNLGGSPLHF. CDR3 DNA sequence: TGTGCCAGCGCCAACAACCTAGGGGGTTCACCCCTCCACTTT.

The chain employs TRBV19 and TRBJ1-6; weak D call: TRBD1 (6 bases). The CDR3 consists of 14 residues. Per the germline V gene, CDR1 is LNHDA and CDR2 is SQIVND (reference sequence). V shed 6 bases and J shed 4 bases, with 10 bases lying between them. The DNA of the CDR3 is TGTGCCAGTAGGACGCAGGGGTATAATTCACCCCTCCACTTT. Its protein is CASRTQGYNSPLHF.

The rearrangement links TRBV19 to TRBJ1-5; D is undetermined. Trimming left V 5 bases short and J 7 bases short, with 9 bases between. From germline, CDR1 is LNHDA and CDR2 SQIVND (reference sequence). CDR3 length: 12 residues. CDR3 sequence: CASSLPGQPQHF. DNA of the CDR3: TGTGCCAGTAGTCTGCCGGGACAGCCCCAGCATTTT.